The table lists the clone carrying this TCR beta chain with many counts. KT2, a clone with a known TCR, was spiked into unfractionated PBMC. Different KT2-to-PBMC ratios were created with a constant PBMC count. A single-stranded UMI oligo with SP2 sequence was ligated to cDNA 3' ends. The first PCR ran approximately 4 cycles with an equimolar RC1.1 and RC1.2 beta primer mix. MiXCR, applied by TCRdb to the UMI-ligation and nested PCR reads, yields one record per CDR3 protein. Counted here are approximately 41,000 distinct CDR3 sequences, about 18% occurring once; the ten biggest clones make up 40% to 45%. This entry comes from a study of quantifying T cell responses using KT2 cells. About the study: TCR alpha and beta constant-region primers primed reverse transcription of RNA. Under optimum conditions, T4 ligation efficiency was estimated at more than 10%.

The CDR3 totals 15 residues. The V and J ends lost 1 base and 4 bases respectively, with 12 bases between them. CDR1 and CDR2 (germline): SGHAT, FQNNGV. The clonotype comes from a human donor. The V and J genes are TRBV11-2 and TRBJ2-3; TRBD1 or TRBD2 may be the D gene (6 bases each). Source material: PBMCs spiked with cells of the T cell clone KT2. CDR3 protein: CASSLVGGAADTQYF. CDR3 bases: TGTGCCAGCAGCTTAGTGGGGGGCGCAGCAGATACGCAGTATTTT.